This TCR beta chain was recorded in a study of regulatory T cells in long-lasting Graves disease. Libraries of TCR beta came from iRepertoire HTBI primers plus Arm-PCR of CDR3 regions. One entry per CDR3 protein results from TCRdb running MiXCR on the multiplex PCR reads. Of roughly 700,000 distinct CDR3 sequences in the sample, approximately 29% are singletons; the top ten hold roughly 46%. The time point is: persistent/refractory GD, antithyroid drugs over 5 years with positive TRAb. There was RNA extracted from PBMCs, and the TCR library was made from it. An endocrinology department located in Xi'an, China, was where the patients came from. The CDR3 has 14 residues. V lost 1 base, J lost 4 bases, and 10 bases lay in between. Germline CDR1 is SGHAT and CDR2 is FQNNGV. This clonotype showed up many times.

The sample was peripheral blood mononuclear cells (PBMCs), taken when the disease was refractory, from a patient treated with antithyroid drugs. The gene calls are TRBV11-2 and TRBJ2-5, with D unresolved. This TCR derives from a female donor with Graves disease. This chain's CDR3 is CASSLGRATETQYF. The DNA of the CDR3 is TGTGCCAGCAGCTTAGGAAGGGCTACAGAGACCCAGTACTTC.